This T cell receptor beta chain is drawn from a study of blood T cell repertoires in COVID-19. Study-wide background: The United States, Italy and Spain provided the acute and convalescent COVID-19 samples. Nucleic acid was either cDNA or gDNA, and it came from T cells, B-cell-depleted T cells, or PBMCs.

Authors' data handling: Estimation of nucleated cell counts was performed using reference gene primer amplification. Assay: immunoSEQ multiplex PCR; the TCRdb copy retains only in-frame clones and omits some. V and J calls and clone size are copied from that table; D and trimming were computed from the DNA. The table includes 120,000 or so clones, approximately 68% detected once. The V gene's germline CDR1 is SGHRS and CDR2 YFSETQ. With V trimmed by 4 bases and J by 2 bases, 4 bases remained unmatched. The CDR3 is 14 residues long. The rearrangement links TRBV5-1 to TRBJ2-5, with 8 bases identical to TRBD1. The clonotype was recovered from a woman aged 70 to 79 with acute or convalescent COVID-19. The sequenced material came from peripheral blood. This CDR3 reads CASSEGQAQETQYF. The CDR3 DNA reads TGCGCCAGCAGCGAGGGACAGGCACAAGAGACCCAGTACTTC.